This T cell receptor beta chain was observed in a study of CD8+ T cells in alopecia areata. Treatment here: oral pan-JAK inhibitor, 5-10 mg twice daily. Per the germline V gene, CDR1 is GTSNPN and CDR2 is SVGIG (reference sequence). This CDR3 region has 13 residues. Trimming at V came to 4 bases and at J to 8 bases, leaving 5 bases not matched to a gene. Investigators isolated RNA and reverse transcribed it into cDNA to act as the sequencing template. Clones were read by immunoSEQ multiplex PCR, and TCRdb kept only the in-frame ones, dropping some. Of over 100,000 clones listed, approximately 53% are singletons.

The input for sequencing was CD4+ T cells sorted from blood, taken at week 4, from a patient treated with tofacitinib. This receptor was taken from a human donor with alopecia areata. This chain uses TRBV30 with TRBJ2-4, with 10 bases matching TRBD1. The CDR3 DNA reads TGTGCCTGGACCCGGGACAGGGGAGACATTCAGTACTTC. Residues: CAWTRDRGDIQYF.